The next 7 T cell receptor beta chains were all read from a single sample in a study of Ad26.COV2.S vaccination and SARS-CoV-2 variants. Treatment denoted: approximately 18 received Ad26.COV2.S at low or high dose, single or two shots; about 5 received placebo; per-sample allocation not given. Each sample was drawn 63 days after the first injection (of vaccine or placebo). TCRdb's copy holds only in-frame clones and misses some; the assay was immunoSEQ multiplex PCR. The table shows about 370,000 clones, with 70% to 90% occurring only once. The specimen comprised peripheral blood, sampled in a trial of Ad26.COV2.S vaccine versus placebo. The receptors stem from a person aged 18-60 years who received the Ad26.COV2.S COVID-19 vaccine or a placebo.

This clone showed up just once. The chain is built from TRBV5-1 and TRBJ2-6, with D perhaps TRBD1 (6 bases). V was shortened by 1 base and J by 4 bases, with 12 bases between the two germline ends. The CDR3 contains 16 residues. Germline loops: CDR1 SGHRS, CDR2 YFSETQ. CDR3 residues: CASSLLQGTGANVLTF. CDR3 nucleotides: TGCGCCAGCAGCTTGCTGCAGGGGACCGGGGCCAACGTCCTGACTTTC.

The J gene is TRBJ2-7, the V gene TRBV7-8; a possible D gene is TRBD2 (5 bases). V was clipped by 6 bases and J by 3 bases, with 18 bases between them. Germline V gene sequence: CDR1 SGHVS, CDR2 FQNEAQ. CDR3 size: 15 residues. CDR3 bases: TGTGCCAGCAGTCAGTGGTCTAGCACCGACTACGAGCAGTACTTC. Protein sequence: CASSQWSSTDYEQYF. Looking up the rest from reference TRBV7-8 and TRBJ2-7 gives the full variable domain: GAGVSQSPRYKVAKRGQDVALRCDPISGHVSLFWYQQALGQGPEFLTYFQNEAQLDKSGLPSDRFFAERPEGSVSTLKIQRTQQEDSAVYLCASSQWSSTDYEQYFGPGTRLTVT.

The chain has TRBV7-9 and TRBJ2-5; the match to TRBD2 covers 7 bases. CDR1 is SEHNR, CDR2 FQNEAQ, per germline (reference sequence). With V trimmed by 5 bases and J by 1 base, 4 bases remained unmatched. CDR3 size: 14 residues. The DNA for the CDR3 is TGTGCCAGCAGCCCCTCGGGGGGCCAAGAGACCCAGTACTTC. This encodes CASSPSGGQETQYF.

The chain combines TRBV19 with TRBJ2-5; D unresolved. Trimming shortened V by 4 bases and J by 2 bases, and 8 bases separated the two germline ends. This CDR3 has 13 residues. CDR1 is LNHDA and CDR2 is SQIVND in the germline V gene (reference sequence). CDR3 nucleotides: TGTGCCAGTAGTAGGGGTCCTCAAGAGACCCAGTACTTC. It codes for CASSRGPQETQYF.

This clone was picked up a small number of times. The chain recombines TRBV28 with TRBJ1-2, with a tentative D call TRBD1 (6 bases). Germline-derived CDR1 and CDR2 are MDHEN and SYDVKM. Trimming took off 4 bases at V and 6 bases at J, with 6 bases between the two ends. CDR3 length: 11 amino acids. CDR3 sequence reads: CASSYRDGYTF. CDR3 sequence (DNA): TGTGCCAGCAGTTACAGGGATGGCTACACCTTC.

The rearrangement joins TRBV7-8 to TRBJ2-7; tentatively, D is TRBD1 or TRBD2 (5 bases each). V was cut by 0 bases and J by 5 bases, with 11 bases left in between. This CDR3 contains 14 residues. Germline V lookup: CDR1 SGHVS, CDR2 FQNEAQ. CDR3 nucleotide sequence: TGTGCCAGCAGCTTAGCTGCAGGGACGGACGAGCAGTACTTC. Its translation is CASSLAAGTDEQYF.

The chain has TRBV9 and TRBJ2-7; 10 bases map to TRBD2. CDR1 and CDR2 (germline): SGDLS, YYNGEE. The CDR3 is made up of 15 amino acids. J was trimmed by 4 bases and V by 4 bases; bases with no gene match: 8. The CDR3 here is CASSHEAGGPYEQYF. CDR3 nucleotide sequence: TGTGCCAGCAGCCACGAAGCGGGAGGGCCGTACGAGCAGTACTTC.